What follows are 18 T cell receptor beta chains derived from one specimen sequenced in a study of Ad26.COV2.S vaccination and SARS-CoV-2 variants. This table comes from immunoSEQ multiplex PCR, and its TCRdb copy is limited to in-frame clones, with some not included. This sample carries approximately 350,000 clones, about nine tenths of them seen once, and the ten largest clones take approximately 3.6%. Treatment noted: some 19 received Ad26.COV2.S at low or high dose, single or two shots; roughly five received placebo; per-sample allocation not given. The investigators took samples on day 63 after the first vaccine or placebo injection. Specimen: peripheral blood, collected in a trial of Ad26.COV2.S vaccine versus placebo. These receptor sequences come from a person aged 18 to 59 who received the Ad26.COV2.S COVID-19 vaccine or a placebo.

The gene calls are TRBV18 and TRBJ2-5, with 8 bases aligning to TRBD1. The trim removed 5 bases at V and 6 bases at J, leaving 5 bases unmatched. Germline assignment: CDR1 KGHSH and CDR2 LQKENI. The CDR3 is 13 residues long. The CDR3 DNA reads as TGTGCCAGCTCATCCGGACAGGGTCAGACCCAGTACTTC. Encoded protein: CASSSGQGQTQYF.

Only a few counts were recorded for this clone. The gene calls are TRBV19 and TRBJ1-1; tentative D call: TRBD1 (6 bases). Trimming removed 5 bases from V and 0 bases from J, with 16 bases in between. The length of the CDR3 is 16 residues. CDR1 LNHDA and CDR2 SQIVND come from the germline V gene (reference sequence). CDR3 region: CASSPQGRRMNTEAFF. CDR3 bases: TGTGCCAGTAGTCCACAGGGTAGAAGGATGAACACTGAAGCTTTCTTT. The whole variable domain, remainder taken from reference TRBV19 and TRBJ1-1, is DGGITQSPKYLFRKEGQNVTLSCEQNLNHDAMYWYRQDPGQGLRLIYYSQIVNDFQKGDIAEGYSVSREKKESFPLTVTSAQKNPTAFYLCASSPQGRRMNTEAFFGQGTRLTVV.

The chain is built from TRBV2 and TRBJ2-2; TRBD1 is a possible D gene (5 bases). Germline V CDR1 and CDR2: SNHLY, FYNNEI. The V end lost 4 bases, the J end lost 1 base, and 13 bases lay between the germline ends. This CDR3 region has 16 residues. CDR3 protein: CASSVRELVNTGELFF. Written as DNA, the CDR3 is TGTGCCAGCAGTGTCAGGGAATTGGTGAACACCGGGGAGCTGTTTTTT.

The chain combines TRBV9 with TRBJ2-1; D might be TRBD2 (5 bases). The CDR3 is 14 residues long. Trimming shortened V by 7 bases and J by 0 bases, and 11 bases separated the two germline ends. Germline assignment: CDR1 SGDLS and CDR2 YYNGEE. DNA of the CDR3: TGTGCCAGCGGGAGCGGAAGCTCCTACAATGAGCAGTTCTTC. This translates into CASGSGSSYNEQFF.

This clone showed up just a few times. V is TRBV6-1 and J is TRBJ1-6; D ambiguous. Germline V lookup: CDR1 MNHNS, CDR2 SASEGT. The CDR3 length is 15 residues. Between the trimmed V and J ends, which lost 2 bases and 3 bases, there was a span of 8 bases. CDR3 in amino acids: CASSEILSYNSPLHF. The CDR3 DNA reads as TGTGCCAGCAGTGAAATCCTAAGCTATAATTCACCCCTCCACTTT.

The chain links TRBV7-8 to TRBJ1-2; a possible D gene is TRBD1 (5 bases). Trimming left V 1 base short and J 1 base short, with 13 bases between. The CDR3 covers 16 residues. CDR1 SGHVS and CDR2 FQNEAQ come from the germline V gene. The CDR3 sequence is CASSLVAGPINYGYTF. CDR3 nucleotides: TGTGCCAGCAGCTTAGTCGCGGGACCGATTAACTATGGCTACACCTTC.

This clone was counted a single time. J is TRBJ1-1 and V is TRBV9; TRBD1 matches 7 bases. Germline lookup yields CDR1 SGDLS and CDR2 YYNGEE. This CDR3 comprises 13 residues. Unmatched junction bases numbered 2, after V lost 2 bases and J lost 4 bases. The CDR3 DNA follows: TGTGCCAGCAGCGTCGGGACAGCCACTGAAGCTTTCTTT. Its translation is CASSVGTATEAFF.

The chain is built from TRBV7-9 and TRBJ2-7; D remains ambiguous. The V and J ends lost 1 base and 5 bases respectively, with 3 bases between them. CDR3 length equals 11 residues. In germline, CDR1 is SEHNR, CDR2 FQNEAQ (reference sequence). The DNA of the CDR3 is TGTGCCAGCAGCTTAGGGAACGAGCAGTACTTC. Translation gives CASSLGNEQYF.

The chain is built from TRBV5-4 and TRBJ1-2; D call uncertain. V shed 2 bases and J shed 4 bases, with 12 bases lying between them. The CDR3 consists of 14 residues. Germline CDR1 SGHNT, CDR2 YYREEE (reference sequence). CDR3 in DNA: TGTGCCAGCAGCTTCGGTAGTCAGAGCTATGGCTACACCTTC. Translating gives CASSFGSQSYGYTF. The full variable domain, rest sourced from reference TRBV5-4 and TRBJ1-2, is ETGVTQSPTHLIKTRGQQVTLRCSSQSGHNTVSWYQQALGQGPQFIFQYYREEENGRGNFPPRFSGLQFPNYSSELNVNALELDDSALYLCASSFGSQSYGYTFGSGTRLTVV.

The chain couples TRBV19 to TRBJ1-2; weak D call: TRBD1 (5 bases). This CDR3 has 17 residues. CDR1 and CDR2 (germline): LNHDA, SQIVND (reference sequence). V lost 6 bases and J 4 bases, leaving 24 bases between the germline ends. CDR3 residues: CASRLKTGTDFVYGYTF. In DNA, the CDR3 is TGTGCCAGTAGGCTTAAAACCGGGACGGACTTCGTCTATGGCTACACCTTC.

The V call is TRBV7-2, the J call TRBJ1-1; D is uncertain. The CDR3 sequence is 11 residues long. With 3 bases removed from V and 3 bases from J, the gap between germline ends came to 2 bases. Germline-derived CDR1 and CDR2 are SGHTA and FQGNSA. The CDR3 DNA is TGTGCCAGCAGCTTCGACACTGAAGCTTTCTTT. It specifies CASSFDTEAFF.

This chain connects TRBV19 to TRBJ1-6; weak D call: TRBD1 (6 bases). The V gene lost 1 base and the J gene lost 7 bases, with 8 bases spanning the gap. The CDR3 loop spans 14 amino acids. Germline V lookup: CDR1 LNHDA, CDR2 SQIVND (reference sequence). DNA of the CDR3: TGTGCCAGTAGTATAGGGACAGCGAATTCACCCCTCCACTTT. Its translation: CASSIGTANSPLHF.

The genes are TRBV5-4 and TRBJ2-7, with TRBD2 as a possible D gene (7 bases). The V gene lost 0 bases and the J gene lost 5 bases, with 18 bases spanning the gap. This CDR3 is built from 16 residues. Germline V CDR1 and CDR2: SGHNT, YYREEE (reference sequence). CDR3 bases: TGTGCCAGCAGCTTGGGGGGGGGCGTCGTGTCCCACGAGCAGTACTTC. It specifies CASSLGGGVVSHEQYF.

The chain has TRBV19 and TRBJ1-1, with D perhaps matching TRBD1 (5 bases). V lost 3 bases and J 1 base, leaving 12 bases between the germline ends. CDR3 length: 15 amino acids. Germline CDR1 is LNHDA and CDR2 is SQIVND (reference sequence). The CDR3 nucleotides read TGTGCCAGTAGTATTATGGGGAGGGGGAACACTGAAGCTTTCTTT. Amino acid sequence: CASSIMGRGNTEAFF.

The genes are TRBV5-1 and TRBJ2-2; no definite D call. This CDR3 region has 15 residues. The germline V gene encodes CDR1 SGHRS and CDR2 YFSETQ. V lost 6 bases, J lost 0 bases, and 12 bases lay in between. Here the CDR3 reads CASTTTLTNTGELFF. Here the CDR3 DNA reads TGCGCCAGCACCACGACACTTACGAACACCGGGGAGCTGTTTTTT.

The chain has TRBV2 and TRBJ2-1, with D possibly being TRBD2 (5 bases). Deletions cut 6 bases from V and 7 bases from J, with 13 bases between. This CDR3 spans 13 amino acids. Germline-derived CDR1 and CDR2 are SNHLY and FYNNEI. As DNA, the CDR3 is TGTGCCAGCAGAAGTCCAGCGGCGAATGAGCAGTTCTTC. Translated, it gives CASRSPAANEQFF. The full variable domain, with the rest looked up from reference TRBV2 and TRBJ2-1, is EPEVTQTPSHQVTQMGQEVILRCVPISNHLYFYWYRQILGQKVEFLVSFYNNEISEKSEIFDDQFSVERPDGSNFTLKIRSTKLEDSAMYFCASRSPAANEQFFGPGTRLTVL.

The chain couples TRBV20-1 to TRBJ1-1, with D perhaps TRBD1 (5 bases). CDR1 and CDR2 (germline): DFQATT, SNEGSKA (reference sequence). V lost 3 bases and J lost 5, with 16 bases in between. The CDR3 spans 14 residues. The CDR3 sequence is CSASPLGEATEAFF. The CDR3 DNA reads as TGCAGTGCTAGTCCCTTGGGGGAAGCAACTGAAGCTTTCTTT.

CDR3 nucleotide sequence: TGTGCCAGACGGGGTGACTATGGCTACACCTTC. The encoded protein is CARRGDYGYTF. V and J are TRBV6-5 and TRBJ1-2; D not resolved. Trimming removed 9 bases from V and 3 bases from J, with 8 bases in between. Per germline, CDR1 MNHEY and CDR2 SVGAGI. The CDR3 contains 11 residues.